The 18 T cell receptor beta chains presented below share a single source sample, sequenced in a study of blood T cell repertoires in COVID-19 (TCRdb year 2020). Libraries were built with the immunoSEQ multiplex PCR assay. The immuneACCESS repertoire file appears here via TCRdb, limited to in-frame rearrangements. These files lack a portion of the clones; in checked studies, under half of the deficit traces to unresolved V genes, and the cause of the others is not known. This sample comprises approximately 180,000 clones, approximately 86% of them detected only once. The biggest ten clones account for about 1.6% of the sample. Sequences were obtained from peripheral blood. The receptors come from a woman between 50 and 59 years old with acute or convalescent COVID-19.

The chain combines TRBV27 with TRBJ2-1, with TRBD2 as a possible D gene (7 bases). V was cut by 7 bases and J by 12 bases, with 22 bases left in between. Germline V CDR1 and CDR2: MNHEY, SMNVEV (reference sequence). The CDR3 is 14 amino acids. The CDR3 region has the DNA TGTGCCAGCACTCAGGGGTCGGGGGGTATGAGGCAGTTCTTC. Translating gives CASTQGSGGMRQFF.

The chain is built from TRBV5-6 and TRBJ2-3; D may be TRBD1 (6 bases). The V and J ends lost 2 bases and 1 base respectively, with 11 bases between them. The CDR3 sequence is 15 residues long. Germline CDR1 is SGHDT and CDR2 is YYEEEE. CDR3: CASSLQGAGTDTQYF. The CDR3 nucleotides are TGTGCCAGCAGCTTACAGGGTGCAGGCACAGATACGCAGTATTTT.

The chain joins TRBV7-9 to TRBJ2-7, with TRBD1 as a possible D gene (6 bases). Germline V gives CDR1 SEHNR, CDR2 FQNEAQ (reference sequence). The CDR3 runs to 16 residues. V was cut by 0 bases and J by 0 bases, with 12 bases left in between. CDR3 sequence reads: CASSLALQGSSYEQYF. Here the CDR3 DNA reads TGTGCCAGCAGCTTAGCTCTGCAGGGGAGCTCCTACGAGCAGTACTTC.

This rearrangement joins TRBV7-3 to TRBJ2-3, with TRBD2 matching 8 bases. V lost 5 bases to trimming and J lost 4 bases; unmatched junction nucleotides: 8. This CDR3 is built from 15 residues. The germline V gene encodes CDR1 SGHTA and CDR2 FQGTGA. The CDR3 bases are TGTGCCAGCAGCCCCCCGGGGGGGGAGGCAGATACGCAGTATTTT. It yields the protein CASSPPGGEADTQYF.

The chain carries TRBV18 and TRBJ2-5, with 11 positions matching TRBD2. Trimming cost V 5 bases and J 1 base; bases outside gene matches: 3. The CDR3 is 15 amino acids. Germline V gives CDR1 KGHSH, CDR2 LQKENI. The CDR3 DNA reads as TGTGCCAGCTCAGGCGGGACTAGCGGCCAAGAGACCCAGTACTTC. Protein product: CASSGGTSGQETQYF.

This chain uses TRBV6-6 with TRBJ1-1; TRBD1 aligns across 7 bases. Trimming at V came to 6 bases and at J to 4 bases, leaving 5 bases not matched to a gene. The CDR3 is 13 amino acids. The germline CDR1 and CDR2 sequences are MNHNY and SVGAGI (reference sequence). CDR3 residues: CASRRQGATEAFF. CDR3 bases: TGTGCCAGCAGGAGACAGGGTGCCACTGAAGCTTTCTTT.

V is TRBV18 and J is TRBJ2-7; 7 nucleotides agree with TRBD2. Trimming at V came to 3 bases and at J to 6 bases, leaving 8 bases not matched to a gene. The germline V gene has CDR1 KGHSH and CDR2 LQKENI. The CDR3 loop spans 14 amino acids. CDR3 protein: CASSPSDPGGEQYF. CDR3 DNA sequence: TGTGCCAGCTCACCGAGTGACCCGGGGGGCGAGCAGTACTTC.

The chain recombines TRBV30 with TRBJ2-1, with no clear D. The CDR3 extends over 13 amino acids. CDR1 GTSNPN and CDR2 SVGIG come from the germline V gene (reference sequence). The V end was cut by 3 bases, the J end by 5 bases, with 11 bases between. The CDR3 loop is CAWSQRLDNEQFF. The CDR3 bases are TGTGCCTGGAGCCAACGGTTGGACAATGAGCAGTTCTTC.

As to this clone: A junction end diverges from the germline sequence, so it may reflect a read error. V and J are TRBV12-5 and TRBJ1-1; no definite D call. Germline V gene sequence: CDR1 LGHNT, CDR2 FRNRAP. CDR3 length equals 13 residues. CDR3 amino acids: CACGLTFGTEAFF. In nucleotides, the CDR3 is TGTGCTTGTGGTTTAACATTTGGTACTGAAGCTTTCTTT.

This clone was counted once. V and J are TRBV19 and TRBJ1-4; D is possibly TRBD1 (6 bases). V dropped 5 bases and J dropped 5 bases, with 18 bases sitting between them. Per the germline V gene, CDR1 is LNHDA and CDR2 is SQIVND (reference sequence). The CDR3 sequence is 16 residues long. DNA of the CDR3: TGTGCCAGTAGTTCTCTCCCGACAGGAATAAATGAAAAACTGTTTTTT. Its translation: CASSSLPTGINEKLFF.

The sample holds many counts of this clone. This rearrangement joins TRBV7-9 to TRBJ2-7; tentatively, D is TRBD1 (6 bases). Trimming stripped 10 bases from V and 0 bases from J, with 13 bases between. The germline gives CDR1 SEHNR, CDR2 FQNEAQ (reference sequence). This CDR3 has 13 amino acids. CDR3 protein: CATSDSFSYEQYF. The CDR3 DNA reads as TGTGCCACCTCGGACAGTTTCTCCTACGAGCAGTACTTC.

This chain links TRBV6-5 with TRBJ1-2; the D gene is possibly TRBD1 (5 bases). The CDR3 consists of 14 residues. The V end was cut by 8 bases, the J end by 4 bases, with 17 bases between. Germline V CDR1 and CDR2: MNHEY, SVGAGI. The CDR3 coding sequence is TGTGCCAGCTTCGAACGCGGGGGGGGCTATGGCTACACCTTC. Residues: CASFERGGGYGYTF.

This clone was observed a few times. The same CDR3 also results from other DNA sequences found in this sample. The J gene is TRBJ1-2, the V gene TRBV19, with D possibly matching TRBD1 (5 bases). The CDR3 extends over 15 amino acids. V dropped 1 base and J dropped 1 base, with 10 bases sitting between them. Looked up from germline, CDR1 is LNHDA and CDR2 is SQIVND (reference sequence). DNA of the CDR3: TGTGCCAGTAGTATAGGTCAGGGACTTAACTATGGCTACACCTTC. This translates into CASSIGQGLNYGYTF.

The V and J genes are TRBV5-1 and TRBJ2-1; 8 bases agree with TRBD1. After removal of 3 bases from V and 5 bases from J, the junction contained 10 bases not matched to a gene. CDR1 is SGHRS, CDR2 YFSETQ, per germline. CDR3 length: 16 amino acids. The CDR3 bases are TGCGCCAGCAGCTACCTACGACAGGGGAGCCACAATGAGCAGTTCTTC. Encoded protein: CASSYLRQGSHNEQFF.

The V and J genes are TRBV9 and TRBJ2-2; 8 bases align to TRBD1. The CDR3 contains 16 residues. V trimming: 0 bases; J trimming: 1 base; junction bases outside the gene matches: 2. The V gene's germline CDR1 is SGDLS and CDR2 YYNGEE. The CDR3: CASSVGGTGNTGELFF. CDR3 bases: TGTGCCAGCAGCGTAGGAGGGACAGGGAACACCGGGGAGCTGTTTTTT.

The gene calls are TRBV9 and TRBJ2-1, with 11 bases aligning to TRBD2. Germline trimming cut 0 bases from V and 6 bases from J; bases unmatched to any gene: 5. The CDR3 runs to 16 residues. Germline CDR1 SGDLS, CDR2 YYNGEE. The CDR3 nucleotides are TGTGCCAGCAGCGTAGTGGCTAGCGGGGGGACCAATGAGCAGTTCTTC. This codes for CASSVVASGGTNEQFF.

The rearrangement links TRBV10-3 to TRBJ1-1; D gene ambiguous. Trimming took off 11 bases at V and 6 bases at J, with 25 bases between the two ends. The CDR3 is made up of 15 amino acids. Looked up from germline, CDR1 is ENHRY and CDR2 is SYGVKD. As DNA, the CDR3 is TGTGCCTCTCAGATTGGAGATAAAGGAATCGCTGAAGCTTTCTTT. Protein: CASQIGDKGIAEAFF.

The CDR3 spells CASSGLAGVHKTQYF. CDR3 nucleotides: TGTGCCAGCAGTGGACTAGCGGGAGTTCACAAGACCCAGTACTTC. V usage is TRBV6-4 and J usage is TRBJ2-5; 12 bases match TRBD2. With V trimmed by 4 bases and J by 6 bases, 6 bases remained unmatched. In germline, CDR1 is MRHNA, CDR2 SNTAGT. The CDR3 sequence is 15 residues long.